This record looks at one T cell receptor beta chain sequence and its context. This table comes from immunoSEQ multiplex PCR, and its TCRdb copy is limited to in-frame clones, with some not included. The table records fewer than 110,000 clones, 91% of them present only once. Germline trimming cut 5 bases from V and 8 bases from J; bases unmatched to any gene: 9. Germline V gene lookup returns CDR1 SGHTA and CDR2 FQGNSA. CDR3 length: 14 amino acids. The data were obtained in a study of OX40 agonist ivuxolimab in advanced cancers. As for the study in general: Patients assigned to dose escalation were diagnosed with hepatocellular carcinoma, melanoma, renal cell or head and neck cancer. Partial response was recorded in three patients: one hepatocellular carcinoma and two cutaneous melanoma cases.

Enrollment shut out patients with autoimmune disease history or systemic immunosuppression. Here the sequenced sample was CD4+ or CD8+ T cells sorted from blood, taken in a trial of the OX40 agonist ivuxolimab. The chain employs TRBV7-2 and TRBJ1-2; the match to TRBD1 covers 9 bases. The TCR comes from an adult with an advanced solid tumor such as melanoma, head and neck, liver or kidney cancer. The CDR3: CASSLHGTGLGYTF. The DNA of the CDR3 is TGTGCCAGCAGCCTCCACGGGACAGGGCTAGGCTACACCTTC.